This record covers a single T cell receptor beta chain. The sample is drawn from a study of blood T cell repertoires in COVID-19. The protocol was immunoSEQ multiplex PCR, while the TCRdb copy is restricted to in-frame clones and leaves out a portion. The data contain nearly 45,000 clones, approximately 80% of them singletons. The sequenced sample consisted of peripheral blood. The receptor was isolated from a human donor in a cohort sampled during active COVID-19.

The CDR3, as DNA: TGCAGCGTTCGGACTAGCGTCTCCTACGAGCAGTACTTC. Translating gives CSVRTSVSYEQYF. The chain couples TRBV29-1 to TRBJ2-7; TRBD2 aligns across 9 bases. Germline V gene lookup returns CDR1 SQVTM and CDR2 ANQGSEA. Trimming took 5 bases from V and 0 from J; bases not matched to a gene: 2. The CDR3 is 13 residues long.